The rows below give T cell receptor beta chains drawn from one sample of a study of cytomegalovirus exposure and HLA in healthy donors. This table comes from immunoSEQ multiplex PCR, and its TCRdb copy is limited to in-frame clones, with some not included. The table lists 75,000 to 90,000 clones. Input material: PBMCs. These receptors were taken from a woman aged 60-75 years in good health and CMV-seronegative. Both conserved end residues are trimmed from each CDR3.

CDR3 protein	J gene	V gene
ASSWGQVYGYA	TRBJ1-2	TRBV7-2
ASSQEVDSRDTQY	TRBJ2-3	TRBV4-2
ASSLEGGPGETQY	TRBJ2-5	TRBV5-1
SVEEITPGELF	TRBJ2-2	TRBV29-1
ASSLQVHSYEQY	TRBJ2-7	TRBV27
ASSESGKGYEQY	TRBJ2-7	TRBV2
ASSRGQGGSPLH	TRBJ1-6	TRBV7-9
AIRGGTSNTDTQY	TRBJ2-3	TRBV10-3
ASRSAGTYEQY	TRBJ2-7	TRBV7-2
ASSHRYSQTQY	TRBJ2-5	TRBV11-3
ASSSIDRSRVYT	TRBJ1-2	TRBV27
ASSSGGQGVLSGYT	TRBJ1-2	TRBV28
ASRPPGLLPYEQY	TRBJ2-7	TRBV6-6
ASSYLQQGGAGELF	TRBJ2-2	TRBV6-5
ASITASGSSEQF	TRBJ2-1	TRBV10-2
ASNLVLTDTQY	TRBJ2-3	TRBV5-6
AIKGGLAGTTDTQY	TRBJ2-3	TRBV10-3
ASSQRKLRDSRIEETQY	TRBJ2-5	TRBV23-1
ASSSPRTESPQETQY	TRBJ2-5	TRBV11-1
ASSPHIGSGANVLT	TRBJ2-6	TRBV7-2